This T cell receptor (beta chain) was sequenced in a study of cytomegalovirus exposure and HLA in healthy donors. Study-wide results and limits: Through in vitro validation, three CMV-associated chains were shown to be specific for CMV antigens. The likely origin of a cluster of highly shared sequence variants was a sequencing artifact.

With respect to this clone: No antigen is known for it.

The PCR ran on 60 Vbeta and 13 Jbeta primers. Clones were read by immunoSEQ multiplex PCR, and TCRdb kept only the in-frame ones, dropping some. The sample includes under 150,000 clones, roughly 80% of them seen just once. From germline, CDR1 is SEHNR and CDR2 FQNEAQ (reference sequence). This CDR3 has 13 amino acids. V lost 1 base and J lost 5, with 6 bases in between. The chain has TRBV7-9 and TRBJ1-5; D not resolved. Sequencing used PBMCs. The source is a woman in her forties or fifties in good health and CMV-seropositive. The chain's CDR3 is CASSLERDQPQHF. CDR3 nucleotides: TGTGCCAGCAGCTTAGAGCGGGATCAGCCCCAGCATTTT.